Presented here are 5 T cell receptor beta chains from one specimen sequenced in a study of PD-1 blockade in classical Hodgkin lymphoma (dated by TCRdb to the early 2020s). Libraries were constructed by the immunoSEQ multiplex PCR assay. Sourced from immuneACCESS, this table was stored by TCRdb with only in-frame sequences that have V and J called. A share of the clones is absent; for the studies checked, an unresolved V gene accounts for under half, and the remainder has no known explanation. The sample table holds fewer than 95,000 clones, of which 75% to 85% were seen once. The top ten constitute over 15% of the sample. What this sample's time point label stands for: cycle 4 day 1 (C4D1), after five to seven weeks of nivolumab. Every trial patient had relapsed following autologous stem cell transplantation, and prior brentuximab vedotin exposure was what differed among cohorts A, B and C. The sequencing used peripheral blood mononuclear cells (PBMCs), collected before the fourth cycle of nivolumab. All receptors come from a human donor with classical Hodgkin lymphoma.

The chain is built from TRBV7-9 and TRBJ2-7, with 10 positions matching TRBD2. The CDR3 is 15 residues long. The trim removed 3 bases at V and 5 bases at J, leaving 7 bases unmatched. CDR1 is SEHNR and CDR2 is FQNEAQ in the germline V gene (reference sequence). CDR3 DNA: TGTGCCAGCAGCTTTGCTAGCGGGAGTTCCCACGAGCAGTACTTC. Protein: CASSFASGSSHEQYF.

The table lists this clone with a few counts. The V call is TRBV5-4, the J call TRBJ2-7, with TRBD2 matching 13 bases. The J segment lost 5 bases and the V segment lost 0 bases, leaving 5 bases of the junction unmatched. The germline V gene has CDR1 SGHNT and CDR2 YYREEE (reference sequence). The CDR3 is 16 residues long. CDR3 loop: CASSLGGTSGTHEQYF. CDR3 sequence (DNA): TGTGCCAGCAGCTTGGGGGGGACTAGCGGGACCCACGAGCAGTACTTC.

V and J are TRBV2 and TRBJ2-3; 9 bases agree with TRBD2. Trimming at V came to 6 bases and at J to 6 bases, leaving 10 bases not matched to a gene. The CDR3 covers 15 residues. Looked up from germline, CDR1 is SNHLY and CDR2 is FYNNEI. CDR3 DNA: TGTGCCAGCAGGGGACTAGCCCTAACCAGCGATACGCAGTATTTT. Translated, it gives CASRGLALTSDTQYF.

CDR3 DNA: TGTGCCAGCAGCTACCCGACAGGGGGGCAAGAGACCCAGTACTTC. Amino acids: CASSYPTGGQETQYF. The chain recombines TRBV11-2 with TRBJ2-5; 9 positions match TRBD1. This CDR3 comprises 15 residues. Germline loops: CDR1 SGHAT, CDR2 FQNNGV. The V segment lost 4 bases and the J segment 2 bases; nucleotides outside the gene matches: 5.

The V gene is TRBV6-6, the J gene TRBJ2-2; D is uncertain. The CDR3 extends over 11 amino acids. Germline loops: CDR1 MNHNY, CDR2 SVGAGI (reference sequence). V shed 5 bases and J shed 8 bases, with 6 bases lying between them. The CDR3 bases are TGTGCCAGCAGTAACGGAGGGGAGCTGTTTTTT. Protein product: CASSNGGELFF.